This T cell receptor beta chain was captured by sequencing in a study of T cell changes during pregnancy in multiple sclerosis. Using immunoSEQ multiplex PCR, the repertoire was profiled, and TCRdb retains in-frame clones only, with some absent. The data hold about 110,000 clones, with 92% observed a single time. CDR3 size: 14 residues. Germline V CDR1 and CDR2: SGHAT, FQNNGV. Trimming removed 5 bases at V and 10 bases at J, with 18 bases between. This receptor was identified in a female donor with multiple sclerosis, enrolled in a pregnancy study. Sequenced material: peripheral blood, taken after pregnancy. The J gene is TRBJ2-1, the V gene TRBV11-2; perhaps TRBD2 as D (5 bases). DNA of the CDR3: TGTGCCAGCAGCGCCGCGGGCACGAACAGCGAGCAGTTCTTC. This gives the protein CASSAAGTNSEQFF.